The rows below give T cell receptor beta chains drawn from one sample of a study of blood T cell repertoires in COVID-19. Assay used: immunoSEQ multiplex PCR; TCRdb lists only in-frame clones, some missing. Among some 210,000 clones listed, around four fifths were seen once. The sequenced sample consisted of peripheral blood. These receptors were obtained from a woman aged 70-85 years with active or convalescent COVID-19. CDR3s include the opening cysteine and the closing phenylalanine or tryptophan. D genes are given only for firm matches. A row's size may be missing; if present it is once, few, many or a size class.

abundance | j_gene | v_gene | d_gene | CDR3aa | CDR3nt
NA | TRBJ2-3 | TRBV7-2 | TRBD2 | CASSSRTSYTDTQYF | TGTGCCAGCAGCTCCCGGACTAGCTACACAGATACGCAGTATTTT
NA | TRBJ2-1 | TRBV28 | NA | CASSLSLLGTRSYNEQFF | TGTGCCAGCAGTTTATCTCTCTTGGGGACTCGCTCCTACAATGAGCAGTTCTTC
NA | TRBJ2-7 | TRBV18 | TRBD1 | CASSPLTPAGGTYEQYF | TGTGCCAGCTCACCATTAACCCCGGCAGGGGGCACCTACGAGCAGTACTTC
once | TRBJ2-3 | TRBV5-1 | TRBD1 | CASSLDRGYTDTQYF | TGCGCCAGCAGCTTGGACAGGGGTTACACAGATACGCAGTATTTT
NA | TRBJ1-1 | TRBV18 | TRBD1 | CASSLSDRSEAFF | TGTGCCAGCTCATTGTCGGACAGGTCTGAAGCTTTCTTT
NA | TRBJ2-1 | TRBV7-9 | NA | CASSPKRRVNNEQFF | TGTGCCAGCAGCCCTAAGAGGCGGGTGAACAATGAGCAGTTCTTC
NA | TRBJ1-5 | TRBV6-6 | TRBD1 | CASSARQGQPQHF | TGTGCCAGCAGTGCACGACAGGGACAGCCCCAGCATTTT
NA | TRBJ2-1 | TRBV7-9 | TRBD2 | CASSLKREDNEQFF | TGTGCCAGCAGCTTAAAGCGGGAGGACAATGAGCAGTTCTTC
NA | TRBJ2-7 | TRBV6-5 | TRBD2 | CASSYSGLAGDGEQYF | TGTGCCAGCAGTTACTCGGGACTAGCGGGAGATGGCGAGCAGTACTTC
few | TRBJ2-7 | TRBV5-1 | NA | CASSRRTGGSTEQYF | TGCGCCAGCAGCCGGCGAACTGGTGGGAGCACCGAGCAGTACTTC
NA | TRBJ2-1 | TRBV7-8 | TRBD2 | CASSIRLAGGSYNEQFF | TGTGCCAGCAGCATTCGTCTAGCGGGAGGCTCCTACAATGAGCAGTTCTTC
NA | TRBJ1-1 | TRBV9 | TRBD1 | CASSVSGGKTEAFF | TGTGCCAGCAGCGTCTCAGGGGGTAAGACTGAAGCTTTCTTT
NA | TRBJ2-5 | TRBV7-7 | NA | CASSFSGGSGQETQYF | TGTGCTAGCAGCTTTTCTGGGGGTAGCGGACAAGAGACCCAGTACTTC
NA | TRBJ2-2 | TRBV2 | TRBD1 | CASSWDSANTGELFF | TGTGCCAGCAGTTGGGACAGCGCAAACACCGGGGAGCTGTTTTTT
once | TRBJ2-3 | TRBV12-3/TRBV12-4 | NA | CASRATDTQYF | TGTGCCAGCAGAGCCACAGATACGCAGTATTTT
NA | TRBJ2-3 | TRBV28 | TRBD2 | CASTRGDPDTQYF | TGTGCCAGCACCCGGGGGGACCCAGATACGCAGTATTTT
NA | TRBJ1-1 | TRBV7-3 | NA | CASSPRGGGTEAFF | TGTGCCAGCAGCCCCCGGGGGGGTGGCACTGAAGCTTTCTTT
NA | TRBJ2-5 | TRBV28 | TRBD1 | CASVPSGTGAEETQYF | TGTGCCAGCGTCCCATCCGGGACAGGGGCTGAGGAGACCCAGTACTTC
few | TRBJ2-7 | TRBV10-2 | TRBD2 | CASPVSGRATYEQYF | TGCGCCAGCCCCGTTAGCGGGAGGGCAACCTACGAGCAGTACTTC
NA | TRBJ1-4 | TRBV5-1 | TRBD1 | CASSLVTGTDEKLFF | TGCGCCAGCAGCTTGGTGACAGGGACCGATGAAAAACTGTTTTTT
NA | TRBJ1-1 | TRBV5-1 | NA | CASSYRGANTEAFF | TGCGCCAGCAGCTATCGCGGGGCGAACACTGAAGCTTTCTTT
NA | TRBJ1-3 | TRBV6-5 | NA | CASITGIGNTIYF | TGTGCCAGCATTACAGGGATCGGAAACACCATATATTTT
NA | TRBJ2-5 | TRBV30 | NA | CAWTGSGETQYF | TGTGCCTGGACGGGGTCGGGAGAGACCCAGTACTTC
NA | TRBJ2-7 | TRBV6-6 | TRBD1 | CASSWTGAYEQYF | TGTGCCAGCAGTTGGACAGGGGCCTACGAGCAGTACTTC
NA | TRBJ2-2 | TRBV7-9 | NA | CASSLSREGGELFF | TGTGCCAGCAGCTTAAGCAGGGAAGGAGGGGAGCTGTTTTTT
NA | TRBJ2-2 | TRBV2 | NA | CASSDWSDTGELFF | TGTGCCAGCAGTGACTGGTCGGACACCGGGGAGCTGTTTTTT
NA | TRBJ1-5 | TRBV4-2 | NA | CASSQAGQPQHF | TGTGCCAGCAGCCAAGCGGGACAGCCCCAGCATTTT
NA | TRBJ2-1 | TRBV7-2 | NA | CASSFPGIYNEQFF | TGTGCCAGCAGCTTTCCGGGGATTTACAATGAGCAGTTCTTC
NA | TRBJ1-2 | TRBV30 | NA | CVSRSNYGYTF | TGTGTTTCCAGATCTAACTATGGCTACACCTTC
once | TRBJ2-1 | TRBV19 | NA | CASSQGGRVSYNEQFF | TGTGCCAGTAGTCAAGGGGGAAGGGTCTCCTACAATGAGCAGTTCTTC
NA | TRBJ2-1 | TRBV2 | TRBD1 | CASRRQGAINEQFF | TGTGCCAGCAGAAGACAGGGGGCAATCAATGAGCAGTTCTTC
few | TRBJ2-3 | TRBV11-2 | TRBD2 | CASSSPFREGADTQYF | TGTGCCAGCAGCTCACCGTTCCGGGAGGGGGCAGATACGCAGTATTTT
NA | TRBJ1-2 | TRBV2 | NA | CASSELGGGYTF | TGTGCCAGCAGTGAACTGGGGGGTGGCTACACCTTC
NA | TRBJ1-5 | TRBV19 | TRBD1 | CASSLKGTVNQPQHF | TGTGCCAGTAGTTTAAAGGGGACAGTAAATCAGCCCCAGCATTTT
NA | TRBJ1-2 | TRBV12-3/TRBV12-4 | TRBD1 | CASSPTGDYGYTF | TGTGCCAGCAGCCCGACAGGGGACTATGGCTACACCTTC
NA | TRBJ1-2 | TRBV27 | NA | CASSPTDSYGYTF | TGTGCCAGCAGTCCCACGGACAGCTATGGCTACACCTTC
NA | TRBJ1-6 | TRBV27 | NA | CASSLLGVNNSPLHF | TGTGCCAGCAGTTTATTAGGGGTTAATAATTCACCCCTCCACTTT
NA | TRBJ2-2 | TRBV7-3 | NA | CASSANVPGELFF | TGTGCCAGCAGCGCGAACGTACCCGGGGAGCTGTTTTTT
NA | TRBJ2-2 | TRBV5-1 | TRBD2 | CASSLDGLAGGAGELFF | TGCGCCAGCAGCTTGGACGGGCTAGCGGGGGGCGCCGGGGAGCTGTTTTTT
NA | TRBJ2-7 | TRBV18 | TRBD2 | CASSPGTSGATYEQYF | TGTGCCAGCTCACCAGGGACTAGCGGAGCAACCTACGAGCAGTACTTC
NA | TRBJ1-3 | TRBV6-5 | NA | CASTGGGGSGNTIYF | TGTGCCAGCACCGGAGGGGGGGGCTCTGGAAACACCATATATTTT
NA | TRBJ2-5 | TRBV18 | TRBD1 | CASSLNRGETQYF | TGTGCCAGCTCACTCAACAGGGGAGAGACCCAGTACTTC
NA | TRBJ2-2 | TRBV10-1 | NA | CASSFDSTNTGELFF | TGCGCCAGCAGTTTTGATAGCACGAACACCGGGGAGCTGTTTTTT
NA | TRBJ2-3 | TRBV15 | TRBD1 | CATSSGTGGPDTQYF | TGTGCCACCAGCTCGGGGACAGGGGGCCCAGATACGCAGTATTTT
NA | TRBJ1-1 | TRBV25-1 | NA | CASSDSVRGRAFF | TGTGCCAGCAGTGACTCCGTAAGGGGGAGAGCTTTCTTT
NA | TRBJ2-6 | TRBV14 | NA | CASSQRARSGANVLTF | TGTGCCAGCAGCCAACGCGCCCGCTCTGGGGCCAACGTCCTGACTTTC
NA | TRBJ2-6 | TRBV5-1 | TRBD1 | CASSPGQGGPVRSGANVLTF | TGCGCCAGCAGCCCGGGACAGGGGGGCCCGGTTCGCTCTGGGGCCAACGTCCTGACTTTC
NA | TRBJ1-2 | TRBV19 | NA | CASSIARTLGSGYTF | TGTGCCAGTAGTATAGCCCGGACTTTGGGCAGCGGCTACACCTTC
NA | TRBJ2-1 | TRBV9 | TRBD2 | CASSGPTSGRIDNEQFF | TGTGCCAGCAGCGGGCCGACTAGCGGGAGGATAGACAATGAGCAGTTCTTC
few | TRBJ2-5 | TRBV19 | TRBD1 | CASSLTGGGKTQYF | TGTGCCAGTAGTCTGACAGGGGGCGGGAAGACCCAGTACTTC
NA | TRBJ2-3 | TRBV5-1 | TRBD2 | CASSLRASGNTDTQYF | TGCGCCAGCAGCTTGCGGGCTAGCGGAAACACAGATACGCAGTATTTT
NA | TRBJ1-1 | TRBV5-1 | NA | CASSQAQNTEAFF | TGCGCCAGCAGCCAGGCTCAGAACACTGAAGCTTTCTTT
NA | TRBJ2-2 | TRBV2 | TRBD2 | CASSHSGANTGELFF | TGTGCCAGCAGTCATAGCGGGGCGAACACCGGGGAGCTGTTTTTT
NA | TRBJ2-7 | TRBV28 | NA | CASSNRVPYEQYF | TGTGCCAGCAGTAACAGGGTCCCCTACGAGCAGTACTTC
NA | TRBJ2-2 | TRBV7-9 | NA | CASSLTGELFF | TGTGCCAGCAGCCTCACCGGGGAGCTGTTTTTT
NA | TRBJ2-7 | TRBV15 | TRBD2 | CATSRSLAGAGEQYF | TGTGCCACCAGCAGATCTCTAGCGGGAGCAGGAGAGCAGTACTTC
NA | TRBJ1-6 | TRBV18 | NA | CASSPTKPGVNSPLHF | TGTGCCAGCTCACCAACCAAGCCAGGGGTAAATTCACCCCTCCACTTT
once | TRBJ1-2 | TRBV19 | NA | CASSISGQGYTF | TGTGCCAGTAGTATTTCGGGACAAGGCTACACCTTC
NA | TRBJ2-7 | TRBV19 | TRBD2 | CASSQGLAGSAYF | TGTGCCAGTAGTCAAGGACTAGCGGGCTCAGCGTACTTC